The 26 T cell receptor beta chains in this list originate from one sample, sequenced in a study of PD-L1 blockade in urothelial cancer. Indicated time point: pretreatment peripheral blood. Measured with immunoSEQ multiplex PCR; TCRdb has only the in-frame clones, and not every one. This sample has around 35,000 clones; about 80% occur once, and the top ten carry approximately 14%. The material was PBMCs, obtained around atezolizumab (anti-PD-L1) treatment. The receptors were sampled from a man between 60 and 75 years old with urothelial cancer.

The rearrangement joins TRBV11-3 to TRBJ2-3; 14 nucleotides agree with TRBD2. With V trimmed by 5 bases and J by 5 bases, 6 bases remained unmatched. The CDR3 runs to 16 residues. The germline gives CDR1 SGHNT, CDR2 YENEEA. CDR3 sequence: CASSPGLAGVLDTQYF. In DNA form, the CDR3 reads TGTGCCAGCAGCCCGGGACTAGCGGGAGTTTTAGATACGCAGTATTTT.

The gene calls are TRBV10-1 and TRBJ2-6; D remains ambiguous. The germline CDR1 and CDR2 sequences are WNHNN and SYGVQD (reference sequence). V was pared by 6 bases and J by 3 bases, with 12 bases between. The CDR3 runs to 15 residues. The CDR3 DNA is TGCGCCAGCAGCGAACGGAGAGGTGGGGCCAACGTCCTGACTTTC. It yields the protein CASSERRGGANVLTF.

V usage is TRBV28 and J usage is TRBJ1-1, with D possibly TRBD1 on 5 matching bases. Germline values: CDR1 MDHEN, CDR2 SYDVKM. The CDR3 is 14 residues long. The V and J ends lost 2 bases and 4 bases respectively, with 11 bases between them. The CDR3 protein is CASSLGLGGTEAFF. The CDR3 DNA reads TGTGCCAGCAGTTTAGGGCTGGGGGGCACTGAAGCTTTCTTT.

The V call is TRBV2, the J call TRBJ2-3; D gene ambiguous. V was clipped by 6 bases and J by 3 bases, with 16 bases between them. Per the germline V gene, CDR1 is SNHLY and CDR2 is FYNNEI. CDR3 size: 15 residues. This CDR3 reads CASRPERRGTDTQYF. In DNA form, the CDR3 reads TGTGCCAGCAGGCCGGAACGGCGCGGTACAGATACGCAGTATTTT.

The chain recombines TRBV18 with TRBJ2-7; D remains ambiguous. The germline V and J ends were trimmed by 2 bases and 6 bases, with 11 bases remaining between them. This CDR3 comprises 13 residues. Germline values: CDR1 KGHSH, CDR2 LQKENI. Written as DNA, the CDR3 is TGTGCCAGCTCACCAAACAATAATCCCGAGCAGTACTTC. Translation: CASSPNNNPEQYF.

The chain is built from TRBV20-1 and TRBJ1-3; D not resolved. CDR1 DFQATT and CDR2 SNEGSKA come from the germline V gene (reference sequence). The V gene lost 6 bases and the J gene lost 4 bases, with 4 bases spanning the gap. This CDR3 has 10 amino acids. The CDR3 nucleotides are TGCAGTGCCCTCGGAAACACCATATATTTT. Protein sequence: CSALGNTIYF.

The chain couples TRBV5-1 to TRBJ1-4, with D tentatively TRBD1 (5 bases). V was pared by 4 bases and J by 0 bases, with 10 bases between. Looked up from germline, CDR1 is SGHRS and CDR2 is YFSETQ. The CDR3 totals 15 residues. CDR3 nucleotides: TGCGCCAGCAGCCCGACAGACCCAACTAATGAAAAACTGTTTTTT. It translates to CASSPTDPTNEKLFF.

This clone was seen just once. This sequence joins TRBV7-2 and TRBJ2-5; 7 bases match TRBD1. CDR3 length: 15 residues. V trimming: 5 bases; J trimming: 3 bases; junction bases outside the gene matches: 9. Germline V gene data show CDR1 as SGHTA and CDR2 as FQGNSA. The CDR3 DNA reads as TGTGCCAGCAGCCCCAACAGGGGTGGAGAAGAGACCCAGTACTTC. This translates into CASSPNRGGEETQYF.

A single count supports this clone. The J gene is TRBJ2-3, the V gene TRBV5-1, with 12 positions matching TRBD2. Looked up from germline, CDR1 is SGHRS and CDR2 is YFSETQ. The CDR3 sequence is 17 residues long. Trimming removed 7 bases from V and 0 bases from J; junction bases left unmatched: 9. Written as DNA, the CDR3 is TGCGCCAGCCTCCGGACTAGCGGGACGTCTAGCACAGATACGCAGTATTTT. Its translation is CASLRTSGTSSTDTQYF. Full variable domain (remainder filled in from reference TRBV5-1 and TRBJ2-3): KAGVTQTPRYLIKTRGQQVTLSCSPISGHRSVSWYQQTPGQGLQFLFEYFSETQRNKGNFPGRFSGRQFSNSRSEMNVSTLELGDSALYLCASLRTSGTSSTDTQYFGPGTRLTVL.

The chain recombines TRBV25-1 with TRBJ2-1; tentatively, D is TRBD2 (6 bases). The CDR3 spans 13 residues. V was clipped by 3 bases and J by 3 bases, with 6 bases between them. The germline V gene encodes CDR1 MGHDK and CDR2 SYGVNS. CDR3 DNA: TGTGCCAGCAGTGAGCGGGACTACAATGAGCAGTTCTTC. It is translated as CASSERDYNEQFF.

The chain uses TRBV28 and TRBJ2-7; maybe TRBD2 (5 bases). Deletions cut 5 bases from V and 1 base from J, with 9 bases between. The CDR3 runs to 13 residues. CDR1 and CDR2 (germline): MDHEN, SYDVKM. The CDR3 region is CASSRPGSYEQYF. CDR3 sequence (DNA): TGTGCCAGCAGTCGGCCGGGATCCTACGAGCAGTACTTC. Looking up the rest from reference TRBV28 and TRBJ2-7 gives the full variable domain: DVKVTQSSRYLVKRTGEKVFLECVQDMDHENMFWYRQDPGLGLRLIYFSYDVKMKEKGDIPEGYSVSREKKERFSLILESASTNQTSMYLCASSRPGSYEQYFGPGTRLTVT.

This rearrangement joins TRBV5-6 to TRBJ1-2; the D gene is possibly TRBD1 (5 bases). Germline values: CDR1 SGHDT, CDR2 YYEEEE. The CDR3 contains 14 residues. V lost 5 bases to trimming and J lost 5 bases, with 16 bases between them. The CDR3 sequence is CASSVGQGRYGYTF. As DNA, the CDR3 is TGTGCCAGCAGTGTCGGCCAGGGCAGGTATGGCTACACCTTC.

The chain uses TRBV4-1 and TRBJ2-7; a weak D match, TRBD2 (5 bases). Germline loops: CDR1 MGHRA, CDR2 YSYEKL. CDR3 size: 16 residues. V was clipped by 4 bases and J by 3 bases, with 19 bases between them. CDR3 in amino acids: CASSPLVGLALYEQYF. The CDR3 DNA follows: TGCGCCAGCAGCCCACTAGTAGGTCTAGCCCTCTACGAGCAGTACTTC.

In this sample, this clone turned up once. The DNA of the CDR3 is TGCGCCAGCAGCTTTTCCTCGAGCGGCTACAATGAGCAGTTCTTC. Encoded protein: CASSFSSSGYNEQFF. V and J are TRBV5-1 and TRBJ2-1; possible D gene TRBD2, 5 bases. The length of the CDR3 is 15 residues. V gave up 2 bases and J gave up 3 bases, with 12 bases separating them. Germline loops: CDR1 SGHRS, CDR2 YFSETQ.

The gene calls are TRBV28 and TRBJ2-2, with TRBD1 matching over 9 bases. Germline CDR1 MDHEN, CDR2 SYDVKM. The CDR3 covers 17 residues. V was clipped by 5 bases and J by 5 bases; unmatched bases: 12. This CDR3 is CASSGQGRPRGTGELFF. The CDR3 coding sequence is TGTGCCAGCAGTGGACAGGGGCGCCCCCGGGGAACCGGGGAGCTGTTTTTT.

This clone has just one count. The chain links TRBV5-4 to TRBJ2-7, with D tentatively TRBD1 (7 bases). Germline CDR1 is SGHNT and CDR2 is YYREEE (reference sequence). This CDR3 spans 14 amino acids. Trimming shortened V by 3 bases and J by 6 bases, and 16 bases separated the two germline ends. The CDR3 sequence is CASSSGDSQVEQYF. The DNA for the CDR3 is TGTGCCAGCAGCTCGGGGGACAGCCAGGTCGAGCAGTACTTC.

A single count supports this clone. The rearrangement links TRBV5-1 to TRBJ1-6; 7 bases map to TRBD1. Germline lookup yields CDR1 SGHRS and CDR2 YFSETQ. V was clipped by 4 bases and J by 6 bases; unmatched bases: 7. This CDR3 spans 15 amino acids. The CDR3 DNA follows: TGCGCCAGCAGCACCGGGACAGTTTCTAATTCACCCCTCCACTTT. This sequence encodes CASSTGTVSNSPLHF.

V gene TRBV7-9 combines with J gene TRBJ1-5; no definite D call. Trimming took 1 base from V and 0 from J, leaving 13 bases between them. CDR1 SEHNR and CDR2 FQNEAQ come from the germline V gene (reference sequence). This CDR3 contains 17 residues. The chain's CDR3 is CASSLVGSHYSNQPQHF. CDR3 nucleotides: TGTGCCAGCAGCTTAGTTGGCAGTCACTATAGCAATCAGCCCCAGCATTTT.

The rearrangement joins TRBV20-1 to TRBJ1-1, with D possibly being TRBD1 (5 bases). Germline V gene data show CDR1 as DFQATT and CDR2 as SNEGSKA (reference sequence). This CDR3 is 11 amino acids long. CDR3 bases: TGCAGAGGGGTTCTGAACACTGAAGCTTTCTTT. It yields the protein CRGVLNTEAFF.

The rearrangement joins TRBV4-1 to TRBJ2-7, with a weak D call TRBD2 (6 bases). CDR1 is MGHRA, CDR2 YSYEKL, per germline. The CDR3 is 17 residues long. The V gene lost 1 base and the J gene lost 7 bases, with 23 bases spanning the gap. CDR3 amino acids: CASSQGRDGSRLREQYF. The CDR3 DNA reads TGCGCCAGCAGCCAAGGGCGGGACGGCTCACGGTTAAGGGAGCAGTACTTC.

This clone was found a few times. J is TRBJ2-4 and V is TRBV6-6; no clear D. The V gene's germline CDR1 is MNHNY and CDR2 SVGAGI (reference sequence). V was pared by 7 bases and J by 3 bases, with 7 bases between. The length of the CDR3 is 12 residues. Here the CDR3 DNA reads TGTGCCAGCACCGGTTTCAAAAACATTCAGTACTTC. This sequence encodes CASTGFKNIQYF.

This chain connects TRBV11-2 to TRBJ2-7; possibly TRBD1 for D (6 bases). The CDR3 totals 14 residues. Per germline, CDR1 SGHAT and CDR2 FQNNGV. Trimming cost V 1 base and J 4 bases, with 11 bases left between them. Here the CDR3 DNA reads TGTGCCAGCAGCTTAGCTTCAGGGGTTTACGAGCAGTACTTC. This translates into CASSLASGVYEQYF.

V and J are TRBV6-1 and TRBJ2-2; no definite D call. The V end lost 3 bases, the J end lost 15 bases, and 20 bases lay between the germline ends. The CDR3 loop spans 14 amino acids. Germline CDR1 and CDR2: MNHNS and SASEGT. The CDR3 loop is CASSDQTRLLLVFF. CDR3 nucleotides: TGTGCCAGCAGTGATCAAACCAGGCTTTTGTTGGTGTTTTTT.

The CDR3 loop is CASSPPGLAGGEQFF. The CDR3 coding sequence is TGTGCCAGCAGTCCGCCGGGACTAGCGGGAGGTGAGCAGTTCTTC. The rearrangement joins TRBV6-5 to TRBJ2-1; 15 bases align to TRBD2. Germline CDR1 MNHEY, CDR2 SVGAGI. V dropped 5 bases and J dropped 9; count of bases not matched to a gene: 5. This CDR3 has 15 residues.

The gene calls are TRBV11-2 and TRBJ2-7; D gene ambiguous. The CDR3 sequence is 12 residues long. Germline V gene lookup returns CDR1 SGHAT and CDR2 FQNNGV. V lost 0 bases and J lost 5, with 5 bases in between. This chain's CDR3 is CASSLERHEQYF. The DNA for the CDR3 is TGTGCCAGCAGCTTAGAGAGGCACGAGCAGTACTTC.

This clone was counted once. This chain links TRBV25-1 with TRBJ2-5; 7 nucleotides align to TRBD1. The CDR3 runs 15 residues. Germline V gene sequence: CDR1 MGHDK, CDR2 SYGVNS. After removal of 4 bases from V and 2 bases from J, the junction contained 7 bases not matched to a gene. The chain's CDR3 is CASSAGTAIQETQYF. CDR3 DNA: TGTGCCAGCAGTGCTGGGACAGCAATACAAGAGACCCAGTACTTC.